Following are 2 T cell receptor beta chains from one sample sequenced in a study of cytomegalovirus exposure and HLA in healthy donors. Clones were sequenced by immunoSEQ multiplex PCR, and TCRdb holds only the in-frame ones, with some missing. Among approximately 300,000 clones listed, around 86% were seen once. The sample taken for sequencing was PBMCs. Receptors originate from a woman in her late teens or twenties in good health and CMV-seronegative.

The gene calls are TRBV21-1 and TRBJ2-7; whether TRBD2, the table's D call, matches the DNA was not checked. TRBV21-1 is a known pseudogene. The CDR3 sequence is 17 residues long. CDR3 residues: CASSKYPGGRSSYEQYF. The CDR3 DNA reads TGTGCCAGCAGCAAATATCCCGGGGGAAGAAGCTCCTACGAGCAGTACTTC.

In nucleotides, the CDR3 is TGTGCCAGCAGTTACGGGGGGAGCAACGAGCAGTACTTC. It specifies CASSYGGSNEQYF. The chain combines TRBV6-5 with TRBJ2-7; D is possibly TRBD2 (6 bases). CDR3 size: 13 residues. V dropped 2 bases and J dropped 5 bases, with 10 bases sitting between them. Germline CDR1 MNHEY, CDR2 SVGAGI.